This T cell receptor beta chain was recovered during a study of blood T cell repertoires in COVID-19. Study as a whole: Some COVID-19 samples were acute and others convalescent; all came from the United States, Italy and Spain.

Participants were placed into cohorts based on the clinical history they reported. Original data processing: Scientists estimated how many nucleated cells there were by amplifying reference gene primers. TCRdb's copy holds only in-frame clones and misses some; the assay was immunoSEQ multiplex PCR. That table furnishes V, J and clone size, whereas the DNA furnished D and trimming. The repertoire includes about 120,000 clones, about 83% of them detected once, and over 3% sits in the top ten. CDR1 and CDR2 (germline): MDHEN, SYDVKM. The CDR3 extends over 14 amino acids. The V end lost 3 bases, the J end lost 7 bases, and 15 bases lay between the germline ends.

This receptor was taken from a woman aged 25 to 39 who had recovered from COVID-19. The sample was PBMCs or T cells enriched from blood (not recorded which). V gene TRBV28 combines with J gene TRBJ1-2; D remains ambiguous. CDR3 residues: CASSFRPQLFGYTF. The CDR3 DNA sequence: TGTGCCAGCAGTTTCAGGCCTCAGCTTTTTGGCTACACCTTC.